A selection of T cell receptor beta chains follows, all from one sample in a study of cytomegalovirus exposure and HLA in healthy donors. Clones were sequenced by immunoSEQ multiplex PCR, and TCRdb holds only the in-frame ones, with some missing. The data show more than 110,000 clones, about nine tenths seen once. The material sequenced was PBMCs. Source of these receptors: a man between 18 and 35 years old in good health and CMV-seronegative. Each CDR3 is given with its conserved first and last residue. A D gene is named only where the DNA matches it firmly. Clone size is given for some rows only: seen once, a few or many times, or a class if the clone is expanded.

J gene	clone size	V gene	D gene	CDR3 protein	CDR3 DNA
TRBJ1-4	.	TRBV6-5	.	CASSQPPVEKLFF	TGTGCCAGCAGCCAACCCCCAGTTGAAAAACTGTTTTTT
TRBJ2-7	.	TRBV28	.	CASSRTDGSAYEQYF	TGTGCCAGCAGTCGTACTGACGGGAGCGCCTACGAGCAGTACTTC
TRBJ1-1	.	TRBV13	.	CASSEWTANTEAFF	TGTGCCAGCAGCGAGTGGACTGCGAACACTGAAGCTTTCTTT
TRBJ1-3	.	TRBV5-6	.	CASSLPGLSGNTIYF	TGTGCCAGCAGCCTCCCAGGCCTCTCTGGAAACACCATATATTTT
TRBJ2-7	.	TRBV4-1	TRBD1	CASSQGAPGTGDSYEQYF	TGCGCCAGCAGCCAAGGTGCCCCCGGGACAGGGGACTCCTACGAGCAGTACTTC
TRBJ2-1	.	TRBV18	TRBD1	CASSEGQGAYNEQFF	TGTGCCAGCTCAGAGGGACAGGGCGCCTACAATGAGCAGTTCTTC
TRBJ2-5	.	TRBV27	.	CASSLGWAETQYF	TGTGCCAGCAGTTTAGGGTGGGCCGAGACCCAGTACTTC
TRBJ1-5	.	TRBV7-9	.	CASSLTQGHEGNQPQHF	TGTGCCAGCAGCCTAACGCAGGGTCATGAGGGCAATCAGCCCCAGCATTTT
TRBJ2-1	.	TRBV25-1	.	CASAPPGEDEQFF	TGTGCCAGCGCGCCCCCCGGGGAAGATGAGCAGTTCTTC
TRBJ2-7	few	TRBV7-6	.	CASSLDLSYEQYF	TGTGCCAGCAGCTTAGACCTCAGCTACGAGCAGTACTTC
TRBJ2-1	once	TRBV7-2	.	CASSLTFPKLYNEQFF	TGTGCCAGCAGCTTAACGTTTCCAAAGCTTTACAATGAGCAGTTCTTC
TRBJ2-1	.	TRBV14	TRBD2	CASSPLSAGDYNEQFF	TGTGCCAGCAGCCCCCTTAGTGCGGGGGACTACAATGAGCAGTTCTTC
TRBJ2-1	.	TRBV28	TRBD2	CAGGGSFSEQFF	TGTGCCGGGGGGGGTAGCTTCAGTGAGCAGTTCTTC
TRBJ2-2	.	TRBV10-1	TRBD1	CASSDGQGPGELFF	TGCGCCAGCAGCGATGGACAGGGGCCCGGGGAGCTGTTTTTT
TRBJ1-1	.	TRBV9	.	CASSGRVGTLNTEAFF	TGTGCCAGCAGCGGGAGGGTTGGGACTCTGAACACTGAAGCTTTCTTT
TRBJ1-4	.	TRBV7-9	TRBD1	CASSLPSGQGHPTNEKLFF	TGTGCCAGCAGCCTCCCATCGGGACAGGGCCATCCAACTAATGAAAAACTGTTTTTT
TRBJ2-3	.	TRBV2	TRBD2	CASRSLAGVLSTDTQYF	TGTGCCAGCAGGTCACTAGCGGGAGTCTTAAGCACAGATACGCAGTATTTT
TRBJ2-1	.	TRBV5-1	TRBD1	CASGSGTAYNEQFF	TGCGCCAGCGGTTCCGGGACAGCATACAATGAGCAGTTCTTC
TRBJ2-7	.	TRBV7-2	TRBD1	CASSSDRAPREQYF	TGTGCCAGCAGCTCGGACAGGGCCCCTCGTGAGCAGTACTTC
TRBJ2-3	.	TRBV19	TRBD2	CASSTSGSYTDTQYF	TGTGCCAGTTCGACTAGCGGGAGTTATACAGATACGCAGTATTTT
TRBJ2-1	.	TRBV9	TRBD2	CASSLSPLAGESNEQFF	TGTGCCAGCAGCCTAAGCCCGTTAGCGGGAGAGAGCAATGAGCAGTTCTTC
TRBJ1-1	.	TRBV7-9	TRBD1	CASSSGTGDFGTEAFF	TGTGCCAGCAGCTCCGGGACAGGGGATTTCGGCACTGAAGCTTTCTTT